These 16 T cell receptor beta chains were all obtained from the same sample, sequenced in a study of T-cell memory formation after mild COVID-19 (dated by TCRdb to the early 2020s). The receptor library was made with 5' RACE. The sequencing machine was an Illumina NovaSeq 6000. The public reads were run again by TCRdb, first through fastp at Q25 and then through MiXCR, and only productive beta chains were kept. Rows matching on CDR3 protein sequence are summarized as one entry with the most common DNA and genes. The sample table records about 210,000 distinct CDR3 sequences; around 25% of these occur just once. The top ten constitute more than 9.5% of the sample. The material sequenced was PBMCs or a T cell subset sorted from them (not recorded which). The receptors stem from an adult woman who had mild COVID-19 (a few samples of this study predate the infection). The sample titles of this study are shuffled in the database, so cell type and time point are left out; the donor was told from shared clones.

J is TRBJ1-1 and V is TRBV5-1; the D is unclear. The CDR3 runs to 15 residues. Deletions cut 4 bases from V and 1 base from J, with 14 bases between. In germline, CDR1 is SGHRS, CDR2 YFSETQ. This CDR3 is CASSPVTEGNTEAFF. CDR3 sequence (DNA): TGCGCCAGCAGCCCCGTAACCGAGGGGAACACTGAAGCTTTCTTT.

This clonotype came up many times. This chain joins TRBV24-1 and TRBJ2-1; 9 positions agree with TRBD2. Germline V gene sequence: CDR1 KGHDR, CDR2 SFDVKD. The V and J ends lost 2 bases and 5 bases, in that order; junction bases with no gene match: 6. The CDR3 is 16 residues long. In DNA form, the CDR3 reads TGTGCCACCAGTGATTGGACTAGCGCATTTCACAATGAGCAGTTCTTC. The encoded protein is CATSDWTSAFHNEQFF.

This clonotype occurred a few times. The chain couples TRBV2 to TRBJ2-1; tentatively, D is TRBD1 or TRBD2 (6 bases each). The CDR3 length is 14 residues. Trimming cost V 7 bases and J 6 bases, with 16 bases left between them. Germline assignment: CDR1 SNHLY and CDR2 FYNNEI. For the CDR3, the DNA is TGTGCCAGCACGGAGTGGGGGGCGGGCAATGAGCAGTTCTTC. It yields the protein CASTEWGAGNEQFF.

This clonotype was seen a few times. V usage is TRBV29-1 and J usage is TRBJ2-3; D gene ambiguous. V lost 1 base and J lost 4, with 9 bases in between. Germline loops: CDR1 SQVTM, CDR2 ANQGSEA. The CDR3 sequence is 13 residues long. This CDR3 reads CSVEGQSADTQYF. The CDR3 DNA sequence: TGCAGCGTTGAAGGGCAGTCTGCAGATACGCAGTATTTT.

This sequence joins TRBV6-2 or TRBV6-3 and TRBJ2-1, with 14 bases identical to TRBD2. Trimming removed 7 bases from V and 14 bases from J; junction bases left unmatched: 13. The CDR3 is 15 amino acids. CDR1 is MNHEY, CDR2 SVGEGT, per germline. The CDR3 DNA follows: TGTGCCAGCAATGGGTTGGGACTAGCGGGAGAATGGAAGTTCTTC. It codes for CASNGLGLAGEWKFF.

The chain links TRBV25-1 to TRBJ2-5, with a tentative D call TRBD1 (6 bases). Germline assignment: CDR1 MGHDK and CDR2 SYGVNS. Trimming removed 5 bases from V and 1 base from J, with 8 bases in between. The CDR3 has 13 amino acids. The CDR3 here is CASSRTVQETQYF. The DNA for the CDR3 is TGTGCCAGCAGTAGGACAGTCCAAGAGACCCAGTACTTC.

The gene calls are TRBV11-3 and TRBJ2-7; TRBD1 matches at 8 bases. Germline V gene sequence: CDR1 SGHNT, CDR2 YENEEA. Trimming removed 1 base from V and 13 bases from J; junction bases left unmatched: 9. This CDR3 has 13 residues. Written as DNA, the CDR3 is TGTGCCAGCAGCTTAGTACGGACAGGGACTCCCTACTTC. Its protein product is CASSLVRTGTPYF.

This clonotype was seen a handful of times. The chain employs TRBV20-1 and TRBJ2-7; TRBD1 might be the D (6 bases). Germline V gene sequence: CDR1 DFQATT, CDR2 SNEGSKA (reference sequence). The CDR3 extends over 15 amino acids. V lost 3 bases and J lost 0, with 15 bases in between. Written as DNA, the CDR3 is TGCAGTGCTAGTGTTCCAGGGGATAGCTCCTACGAGCAGTACTTC. Its translation is CSASVPGDSSYEQYF.

In the case of this clonotype: Mismatch with germline at one junction end may stem from a read error. V and J are TRBV20-1 and TRBJ2-3; unclear D gene. CDR1 is DFQATT, CDR2 SNEGSKA, per germline (reference sequence). This CDR3 has 14 residues. The CDR3 spells CSATYPSGPLVNCF. The DNA of the CDR3 is TGCAGTGCTACCTACCCTTCCGGACCCCTAGTAAACTGTTTT.

This chain uses TRBV20-1 with TRBJ1-2, with D perhaps TRBD1 (5 bases). Looked up from germline, CDR1 is DFQATT and CDR2 is SNEGSKA (reference sequence). Trimming took 3 bases from V and 2 from J, leaving 10 bases between them. This CDR3 has 13 amino acids. DNA of the CDR3: TGCAGTGCTAGCCCCCGGGACAACTATGGCTACACCTTC. Protein sequence: CSASPRDNYGYTF.

This sequence joins TRBV7-8 and TRBJ2-7; either TRBD1 or TRBD2 may fit D (6 bases each). The V and J ends lost 1 base and 6 bases respectively, with 13 bases between them. The germline CDR1 and CDR2 sequences are SGHVS and FQNEAQ. The length of the CDR3 is 14 residues. The CDR3 sequence is CASSLEARGGEQYF. CDR3 in DNA: TGTGCCAGCAGCTTAGAGGCCAGGGGAGGCGAGCAGTACTTC.

V is TRBV21-1 and J is TRBJ2-7; TRBD2 is the table's D call and was not checked against the DNA. TRBV21-1 is classified as a pseudogene. The CDR3 totals 20 residues. The CDR3 is CASSKSSGLAGGPGTYEQYF. As DNA, the CDR3 is TGTGCCAGCAGCAAAAGCTCGGGACTAGCGGGAGGGCCGGGGACCTACGAGCAGTACTTC.

This chain uses TRBV11-1 with TRBJ2-1; 7 positions match TRBD1. CDR1 and CDR2 from the germline V gene are SGHAT and FQDESV (reference sequence). The J segment lost 7 bases and the V segment lost 5 bases, leaving 5 bases of the junction unmatched. The CDR3 contains 13 residues. CDR3: CASSENRGNEQFF. The CDR3 DNA follows: TGTGCCAGCAGCGAAAACAGGGGAAATGAGCAGTTCTTC.

V gene TRBV12-5 combines with J gene TRBJ2-1; D not resolved. The CDR3 extends over 12 amino acids. From germline, CDR1 is LGHNT and CDR2 FRNRAP. The germline V and J ends were trimmed by 4 bases and 5 bases, with 6 bases remaining between them. The DNA of the CDR3 is TGTGCTAGTGGTTGGGCCAACAATGAGCAGTTCTTC. It yields the protein CASGWANNEQFF.

This clonotype was detected many times. J is TRBJ2-1 and V is TRBV6-5; TRBD2 agrees at 11 bases. Germline trimming cut 0 bases from V and 6 bases from J; bases unmatched to any gene: 4. The germline gives CDR1 MNHEY, CDR2 SVGAGI. The CDR3 contains 16 residues. The CDR3 is CASSYSGLAGGNEQFF. CDR3 bases: TGTGCCAGCAGTTACTCCGGGCTAGCGGGAGGCAATGAGCAGTTCTTC.

This rearrangement joins TRBV7-2 to TRBJ1-1; D is uncertain. The germline V and J ends were trimmed by 2 bases and 6 bases, with 16 bases remaining between them. In germline, CDR1 is SGHTA, CDR2 FQGNSA. This CDR3 spans 15 amino acids. The CDR3 nucleotides are TGTGCCAGCAGCTTAATGGCGGGCTACCGGGCTGAAGCTTTCTTT. Amino acids: CASSLMAGYRAEAFF. The full variable domain, rest sourced from reference TRBV7-2 and TRBJ1-1, is GAGVSQSPSNKVTEKGKDVELRCDPISGHTALYWYRQSLGQGLEFLIYFQGNSAPDKSGLPSDRFSAERTGGSVSTLTIQRTQQEDSAVYLCASSLMAGYRAEAFFGQGTRLTVV.